These 21 T cell receptor beta chains originate from one sample sequenced in a study of cytotoxic CD8 clonotypes in ibrutinib-treated CLL. The protocol was immunoSEQ multiplex PCR, while the TCRdb copy is restricted to in-frame clones and leaves out a portion. The repertoire consists of approximately 80,000 clones, with 85% to 90% occurring once and the leading ten covering more than 5%. Sequencing was performed on PBMCs, taken before ibrutinib treatment. The receptors were gathered from a human donor with chronic lymphocytic leukemia.

V gene TRBV7-9 combines with J gene TRBJ1-5; TRBD1 might be the D (5 bases). Trimming pared 5 bases from V and 7 bases from J, leaving 15 bases between. The CDR3 is 14 residues long. Germline CDR1 and CDR2: SEHNR and FQNEAQ (reference sequence). The DNA of the CDR3 is TGTGCCAGCAGCCGGGACCGTTACGACCAGCCCCAGCATTTT. Its translation: CASSRDRYDQPQHF.

The chain couples TRBV9 to TRBJ1-4; 10 positions agree with TRBD1. The CDR3 length is 13 residues. Germline V gene lookup returns CDR1 SGDLS and CDR2 YYNGEE. Unmatched junction bases numbered 3, after V lost 7 bases and J lost 6 bases. The chain's CDR3 is CASAGTGDEKLFF. In DNA form, the CDR3 reads TGTGCCAGCGCCGGGACAGGGGATGAAAAACTGTTTTTT.

The chain is built from TRBV2 and TRBJ1-1; the D gene is possibly TRBD1 (5 bases). CDR3 size: 12 residues. Germline-derived CDR1 and CDR2 are SNHLY and FYNNEI. The V and J ends lost 9 bases and 8 bases respectively, with 16 bases between them. The CDR3 sequence is CASYNGGKEAFF. The CDR3, as DNA: TGTGCCAGTTACAATGGGGGGAAGGAAGCTTTCTTT.

The genes are TRBV11-2 and TRBJ2-7; 7 nucleotides align to TRBD1. This CDR3 is built from 14 residues. Per germline, CDR1 SGHAT and CDR2 FQNNGV. Unmatched junction bases numbered 6, after V lost 5 bases and J lost 2 bases. In DNA form, the CDR3 reads TGTGCCAGCAGCCCCCAAGGGACAGCCTACGAGCAGTACTTC. Translating gives CASSPQGTAYEQYF.

This rearrangement joins TRBV7-6 to TRBJ1-2, with 8 bases matching TRBD1. The ends lost 5 bases at V and 10 bases at J; junction bases unmatched: 9. Germline V CDR1 and CDR2: SGHVS, FNYEAQ. The CDR3 contains 13 residues. The CDR3 spells CASSLGQGTPYTF. In nucleotides, the CDR3 is TGTGCCAGCAGCCTAGGACAGGGTACCCCCTACACCTTC.

V and J are TRBV4-1 and TRBJ2-7; 7 bases map to TRBD2. This CDR3 comprises 16 residues. Germline-derived CDR1 and CDR2 are MGHRA and YSYEKL. J gave up 6 bases and V 0 bases, and 11 bases lay outside the gene matches. The CDR3 sequence is CASSQEGASGTSEQYF. In DNA, the CDR3 is TGCGCCAGCAGCCAAGAAGGGGCTAGCGGAACTAGCGAGCAGTACTTC.

V usage is TRBV2 and J usage is TRBJ1-5; tentatively, D is TRBD1 (6 bases). V was pared by 8 bases and J by 2 bases, with 22 bases between. The CDR3 is 17 amino acids. Germline assignment: CDR1 SNHLY and CDR2 FYNNEI. The CDR3 region is CASQRDIGPGGNQPQHF. The CDR3 nucleotides read TGTGCCAGCCAGCGGGACATCGGGCCAGGGGGCAATCAGCCCCAGCATTTT.

CDR3 region: CASAIVSSGNTEAFF. In nucleotides, the CDR3 is TGTGCCAGCGCAATTGTTTCGTCAGGCAACACTGAAGCTTTCTTT. The rearrangement joins TRBV6-1 to TRBJ1-1; no reliable D call. V lost 8 bases and J lost 2, with 18 bases in between. The CDR3 runs 15 residues. Germline CDR1 reads MNHNS; CDR2 reads SASEGT.

The V and J genes are TRBV6-1 and TRBJ2-7, with D maybe TRBD2 (6 bases). Trimming removed 7 bases at V and 2 bases at J, with 15 bases between. Germline V gene lookup returns CDR1 MNHNS and CDR2 SASEGT. This CDR3 spans 14 amino acids. The CDR3: CASTRLPGAYEQYF. CDR3 nucleotide sequence: TGTGCCAGCACCCGCCTACCGGGGGCCTACGAGCAGTACTTC.

The V gene is TRBV11-1, the J gene TRBJ2-4; 7 bases match TRBD1. CDR3 size: 16 residues. V dropped 5 bases and J dropped 2; count of bases not matched to a gene: 9. CDR1 is SGHAT and CDR2 is FQDESV in the germline V gene (reference sequence). CDR3 nucleotide sequence: TGTGCCAGCAGCCTTGGACAGGCGACCACCAAAAACATTCAGTACTTC. Residues: CASSLGQATTKNIQYF. The whole variable domain, filled in from reference TRBV11-1 and TRBJ2-4, reads EAEVAQSPRYKITEKSQAVAFWCDPISGHATLYWYRQILGQGPELLVQFQDESVVDDSQLPKDRFSAERLKGVDSTLKIQPAELGDSAMYLCASSLGQATTKNIQYFGAGTRLSVL.

The J gene is TRBJ2-7, the V gene TRBV27, with 7 nucleotides matching TRBD2. With 8 bases clipped from V and 5 bases from J, the junction kept 12 bases outside the gene matches. The CDR3 is 14 amino acids. Looked up from germline, CDR1 is MNHEY and CDR2 is SMNVEV (reference sequence). The CDR3 nucleotides read TGTGCCAGCGGGGACTACGCCATGAGAAACGAGCAGTACTTC. Protein: CASGDYAMRNEQYF.

This chain uses TRBV27 with TRBJ1-4, with unresolved D. The germline gives CDR1 MNHEY, CDR2 SMNVEV (reference sequence). The V and J ends lost 6 bases and 7 bases respectively, with 18 bases between them. The CDR3 length is 15 residues. CDR3 region: CASSLVPSIAEKLFF. CDR3 sequence (DNA): TGTGCCAGCAGCCTGGTCCCCTCCATCGCTGAAAAACTGTTTTTT.

In its sample, this clone was seen a few times. The chain combines TRBV19 with TRBJ2-1, with D tentatively TRBD2 (6 bases). The CDR3 has 16 residues. CDR1 LNHDA and CDR2 SQIVND come from the germline V gene (reference sequence). Trimming shortened V by 5 bases and J by 1 base, and 15 bases separated the two germline ends. CDR3 bases: TGTGCCAGTAGTCTCTCGGAGGGGTCGTCCTACAATGAGCAGTTCTTC. Protein product: CASSLSEGSSYNEQFF.

The V and J genes are TRBV6-5 and TRBJ2-5; D is tentatively TRBD1 or TRBD2 (5 bases each). V was shortened by 6 bases and J by 2 bases, with 10 bases between the two germline ends. The CDR3 has 13 amino acids. Germline V CDR1 and CDR2: MNHEY, SVGAGI. The CDR3 spells CASSAWGQETQYF. The CDR3 nucleotides are TGTGCCAGCAGCGCCTGGGGGCAAGAGACCCAGTACTTC.

This chain connects TRBV6-1 to TRBJ2-6; weak D call: TRBD2 (5 bases). V lost 11 bases and J 4 bases, leaving 12 bases between the germline ends. CDR3 length: 13 residues. Germline V CDR1 and CDR2: MNHNS, SASEGT. In nucleotides, the CDR3 is TGTGCCGGCTGCCCGGGGGGGGCCAACGTCCTGACTTTC. This codes for CAGCPGGANVLTF.

The CDR3 region is CASSQGETQELNYGYTF. In nucleotides, the CDR3 is TGTGCCAGCAGCCAAGGCGAGACCCAAGAACTAAACTATGGCTACACCTTC. The chain couples TRBV14 to TRBJ1-2; unclear D gene. Germline CDR1 reads SGHDN; CDR2 reads FVKESK. The CDR3 loop spans 17 amino acids. V was shortened by 1 base and J by 2 bases, with 17 bases between the two germline ends. The full variable domain, its missing parts supplied by reference TRBV14 and TRBJ1-2, is EAGVTQFPSHSVIEKGQTVTLRCDPISGHDNLYWYRRVMGKEIKFLLHFVKESKQDESGMPNNRFLAERTGGTYSTLKVQPAELEDSGVYFCASSQGETQELNYGYTFGSGTRLTVV.

The genes are TRBV19 and TRBJ2-3; 7 positions match TRBD1. V was clipped by 4 bases and J by 0 bases; unmatched bases: 7. CDR1 LNHDA and CDR2 SQIVND come from the germline V gene (reference sequence). The CDR3 has 16 amino acids. The CDR3 DNA sequence: TGTGCCAGTAGTACCATCGGACAGGCGAGCACAGATACGCAGTATTTT. Protein sequence: CASSTIGQASTDTQYF.

The chain recombines TRBV13 with TRBJ2-1, with TRBD2 as a possible D gene (6 bases). The CDR3 covers 13 residues. Germline CDR1 PRHDT, CDR2 FYEKMQ (reference sequence). V gave up 6 bases and J gave up 7 bases, with 13 bases separating them. The CDR3 sequence: CASSLGRGNEQFF. Here the CDR3 DNA reads TGTGCCAGCAGTCTCGGGCGGGGTAATGAGCAGTTCTTC.

A single count supports this clone. The sample holds other DNA sequences that translate to the same CDR3. The rearrangement uses TRBV6-5 and TRBJ2-5, with D unclear. Trimming pared 2 bases from V and 4 bases from J, leaving 5 bases between. The V gene's germline CDR1 is MNHEY and CDR2 SVGAGI. The CDR3 has 12 amino acids. The CDR3 sequence: CASSYRGETQYF. CDR3 in DNA: TGTGCCAGCAGTTACCGCGGAGAGACCCAGTACTTC.

The chain carries TRBV5-1 and TRBJ2-7; possibly TRBD1 for D (5 bases). The V end was cut by 0 bases, the J end by 0 bases, with 13 bases between. CDR1 is SGHRS and CDR2 is YFSETQ in the germline V gene. The CDR3 has 16 amino acids. In DNA, the CDR3 is TGCGCCAGCAGCTTGGATGGGGCAGCCATCTCCTACGAGCAGTACTTC. Amino acids: CASSLDGAAISYEQYF.

The rearrangement links TRBV29-1 to TRBJ2-1; D unresolved. This CDR3 region has 12 residues. Germline lookup yields CDR1 SQVTM and CDR2 ANQGSEA. V was trimmed by 7 bases and J by 1 base, leaving 8 bases between them. The CDR3 here is CSGLSSYNEQFF. The CDR3 DNA follows: TGCAGCGGCCTCAGTTCCTACAATGAGCAGTTCTTC.